This T cell receptor (beta chain) was obtained from a study of blood T cell repertoires in COVID-19. Study in general: T cells, B-cell-depleted T cells, or PBMCs provided the cDNA or gDNA that served as material.

This clone was seen only once. CDR3 size: 16 residues. In germline, CDR1 is MNHEY, CDR2 SMNVEV (reference sequence). V shed 0 bases and J 6 bases; nucleotides not matched to a gene: 9. Clones were read by immunoSEQ multiplex PCR, and TCRdb kept only the in-frame ones, dropping some. The sample has some 100,000 clones; around three quarters are singletons. The chain couples TRBV27 to TRBJ1-1; 8 bases are shared with TRBD1. The clonotype was recovered from a human donor in a cohort sampled during active or convalescent COVID-19. The source material was peripheral blood. The CDR3 nucleotides read TGTGCCAGCAGTTTATCCGTCCGCAGGGGGCGCGCTGAAGCTTTCTTT. This sequence encodes CASSLSVRRGRAEAFF.